Described below is a single T cell receptor (beta chain) sequence and its context. Authors' methods: Estimated nucleated cell counts came from reference gene primer amplification. Only in-frame clones appear in the TCRdb table, and some are missing; sequencing was by immunoSEQ multiplex PCR. V and J calls and clone size come straight from that table; D and trimming were deduced from the DNA. The table includes tens of thousands of clones, around 74% detected once. The data derive from a study of blood T cell repertoires in COVID-19. Study overall: Specimens from acute and convalescent COVID-19 originated in the United States, Italy and Spain. In each case, the material was cDNA or gDNA derived from T cells, B-cell-depleted T cells, or PBMCs.

The TCR originated in an elderly woman with active or convalescent COVID-19. The sample was peripheral blood.

The CDR3 sequence is CASSLVGVTGANVLTF. The DNA for the CDR3 is TGTGCCAGCAGCTTGGTGGGAGTCACTGGGGCCAACGTCCTGACTTTC. The chain is built from TRBV5-6 and TRBJ2-6, with TRBD2 as a possible D gene (5 bases). V lost 0 bases and J 2 bases, leaving 9 bases between the germline ends. Germline CDR1 SGHDT, CDR2 YYEEEE. This CDR3 has 16 residues.